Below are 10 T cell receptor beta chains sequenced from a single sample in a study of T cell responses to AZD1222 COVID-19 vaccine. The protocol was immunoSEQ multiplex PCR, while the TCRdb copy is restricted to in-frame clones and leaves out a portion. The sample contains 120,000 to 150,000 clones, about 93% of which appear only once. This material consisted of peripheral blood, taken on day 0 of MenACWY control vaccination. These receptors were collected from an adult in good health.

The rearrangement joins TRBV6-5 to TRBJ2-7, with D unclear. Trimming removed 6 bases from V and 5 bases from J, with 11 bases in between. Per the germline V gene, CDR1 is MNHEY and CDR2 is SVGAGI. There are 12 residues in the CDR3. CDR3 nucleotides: TGTGCCAGCAGGCTAATTAGGGACGAGCAGTACTTC. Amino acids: CASRLIRDEQYF.

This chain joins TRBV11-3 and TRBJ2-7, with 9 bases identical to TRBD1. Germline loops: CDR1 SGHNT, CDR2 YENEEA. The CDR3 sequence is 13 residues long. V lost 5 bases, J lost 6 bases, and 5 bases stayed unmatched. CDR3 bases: TGTGCCAGCAGCCACCGGACAGGGGCCGAGCAGTACTTC. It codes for CASSHRTGAEQYF.

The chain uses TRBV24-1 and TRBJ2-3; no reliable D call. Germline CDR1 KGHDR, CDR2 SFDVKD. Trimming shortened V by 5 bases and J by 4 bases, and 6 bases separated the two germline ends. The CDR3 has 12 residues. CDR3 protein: CATSVSPDTQYF. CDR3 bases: TGTGCCACCAGTGTGTCCCCAGATACGCAGTATTTT.

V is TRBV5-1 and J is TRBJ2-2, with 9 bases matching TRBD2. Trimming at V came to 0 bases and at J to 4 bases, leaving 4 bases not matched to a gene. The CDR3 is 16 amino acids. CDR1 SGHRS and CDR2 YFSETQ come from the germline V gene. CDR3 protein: CASSLAGLAGTGELFF. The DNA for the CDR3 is TGCGCCAGCAGCTTGGCGGGACTAGCCGGCACCGGGGAGCTGTTTTTT.

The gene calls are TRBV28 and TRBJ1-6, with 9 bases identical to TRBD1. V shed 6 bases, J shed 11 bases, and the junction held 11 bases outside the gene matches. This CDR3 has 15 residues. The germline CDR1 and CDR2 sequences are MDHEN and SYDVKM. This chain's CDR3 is CASRRTGTGLTPLHF. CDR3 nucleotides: TGTGCCAGCAGACGGACCGGGACAGGGTTAACACCCCTCCACTTT.

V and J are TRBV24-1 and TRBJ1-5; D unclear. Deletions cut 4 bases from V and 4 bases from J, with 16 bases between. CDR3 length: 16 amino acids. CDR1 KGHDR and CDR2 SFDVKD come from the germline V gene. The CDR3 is CATSELGPPSNQPQHF. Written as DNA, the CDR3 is TGTGCCACCAGTGAACTCGGACCGCCCTCAAATCAGCCCCAGCATTTT.

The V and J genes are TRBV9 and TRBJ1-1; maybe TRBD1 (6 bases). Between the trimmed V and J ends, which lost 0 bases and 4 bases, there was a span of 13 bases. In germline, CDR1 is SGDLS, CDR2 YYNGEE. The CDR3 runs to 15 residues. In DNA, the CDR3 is TGTGCCAGCAGCGTAGAGGGGGGGCGCGGCACTGAAGCTTTCTTT. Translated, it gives CASSVEGGRGTEAFF.

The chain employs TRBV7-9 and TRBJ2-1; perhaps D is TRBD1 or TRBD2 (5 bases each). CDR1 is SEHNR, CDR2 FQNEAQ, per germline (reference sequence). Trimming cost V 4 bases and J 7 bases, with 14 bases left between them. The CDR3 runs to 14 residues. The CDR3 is CASSSLGDRNEQFF. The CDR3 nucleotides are TGTGCCAGCAGCTCCCTGGGGGACCGAAATGAGCAGTTCTTC.

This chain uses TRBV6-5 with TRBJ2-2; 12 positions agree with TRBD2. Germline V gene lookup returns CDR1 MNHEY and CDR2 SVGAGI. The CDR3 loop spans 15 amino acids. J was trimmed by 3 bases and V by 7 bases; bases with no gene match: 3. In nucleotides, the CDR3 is TGTGCCAGCAACCTAGCGGGAGGGTACACCGGGGAGCTGTTTTTT. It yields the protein CASNLAGGYTGELFF.

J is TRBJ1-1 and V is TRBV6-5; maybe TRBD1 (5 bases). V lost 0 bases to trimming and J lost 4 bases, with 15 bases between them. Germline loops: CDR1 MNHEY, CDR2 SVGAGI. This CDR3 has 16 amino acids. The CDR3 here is CASSYSRGRAPTEAFF. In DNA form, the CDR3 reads TGTGCCAGCAGTTACTCGAGAGGCAGGGCCCCCACTGAAGCTTTCTTT.